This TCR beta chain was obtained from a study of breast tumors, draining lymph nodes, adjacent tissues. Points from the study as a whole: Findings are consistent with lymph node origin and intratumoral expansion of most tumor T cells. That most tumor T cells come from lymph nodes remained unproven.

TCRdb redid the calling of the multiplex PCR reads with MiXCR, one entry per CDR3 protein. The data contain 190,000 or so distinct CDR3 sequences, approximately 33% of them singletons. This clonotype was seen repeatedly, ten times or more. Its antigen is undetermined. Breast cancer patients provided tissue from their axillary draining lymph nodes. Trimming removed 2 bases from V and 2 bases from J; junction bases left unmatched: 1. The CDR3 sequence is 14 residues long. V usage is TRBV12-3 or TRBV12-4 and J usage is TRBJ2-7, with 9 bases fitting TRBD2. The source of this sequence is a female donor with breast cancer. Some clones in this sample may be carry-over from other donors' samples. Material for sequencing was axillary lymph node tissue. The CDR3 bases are TGTGCCAGCAGTTTACAGCGGGAGGCCTACGAGCAGTACTTC. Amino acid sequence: CASSLQREAYEQYF.